The TCR beta chain under discussion was sequenced for a study of blood T cell repertoires in COVID-19 (dated by TCRdb to about 2020). Concerning the study at large: Samples from collaborators originated in the United States, Italy and Spain and spanned both the acute and convalescent phases of COVID-19. The prospective study material was composed of cDNA or gDNA derived from T cells, B-cell-depleted T cells, or PBMCs. The dataset comprised deeply sampled blood TCRbeta repertoires from subjects exposed to, actively infected with, or recovered from COVID-19. A freely available public database, intended as a resource for researchers studying the immune response to SARS-CoV-2, is where the repertoires were released. Samples were obtained from the ongoing ImmuneRACE study (first 160 participants) and from about 1,300 subjects provided by 6 global collaborators. Sample metadata almost always included a de-identified subject ID, COVID-19 status, age in years and sex. Where available, HLA class I and class II types were taken from metadata supplied by the sample provider and were not determined by assay-based typing. Overall study results and their limits: Clinical and demographic metadata were provided uncurated, with the amount varying by source and participant.

Participants in the prospective study were aged roughly 18 to 90 years, lived in 20 to 25 United States geographic areas, and enrolled through a virtual design. In the prospective study, cohorts were assigned on the basis of participant-reported clinical history obtained from a screening survey and a study questionnaire. In the prospective study, mobile phlebotomists collected whole blood, serum and a nasopharyngeal or oropharyngeal swab from each participant. Over an approximately two-month period, participants in the prospective study had the option of providing additional blood draws and questionnaires. Before DNA extraction, blood samples from the prospective study were shipped at room temperature or frozen. The immunoSEQ Assay, a bias-controlled multiplex PCR, was used to amplify TCRbeta CDR3 regions from genomic DNA. In the paper's pipeline: Nucleated cell counts per sample were estimated from amplification of reference gene primers within the assay. Sequence reads were collapsed and filtered to measure the absolute abundance of every unique TCRbeta CDR3 rearrangement. Productive Simpson clonality was computed per sample as the square root of Simpson's diversity index over productive rearrangements. Sourced from immuneACCESS, this table was stored by TCRdb with only in-frame sequences that have V and J called. A share of the clones is absent; for the studies checked, an unresolved V gene accounts for under half, and the remainder has no known explanation. The V and J calls and clone size are taken from that table; D and trimming were inferred from the DNA. In this sample the table shows some 460,000 clones, nearly 90% of which occur a single time. Jointly, the top ten make up approximately 2% of the sample.

Worth noting for this clone: There is no known antigen for this receptor. Base quality data are lacking; no much larger clone is found one base away.

CDR3 length: 16 amino acids, cysteine to phenylalanine. CDR3 DNA is the only sequence kept; it has 48 bases, read in frame from the first base. The germline V gene specifies ENHRY as CDR1 and SYGVKD as CDR2. Relative to germline, V is 11 bases shorter and J is 1 base shorter, with 23 bases between their ends. The TCR originated in a young woman with acute COVID-19. The rearranged chain carries TRBV10-3 and TRBJ1-1; possibly the D gene is TRBD1, per 6 matching bases. Sequencing was performed on PBMCs or T cells enriched from blood (not recorded which). The CDR3 loop reads CAVGFSPGQKNTEAFF. The bases are TGTGCCGTTGGATTTAGCCCGGGACAAAAGAACACTGAAGCTTTCTTT.